The rows below give T cell receptor beta chains drawn from one sample of a study of cytomegalovirus exposure and HLA in healthy donors. The assay was immunoSEQ multiplex PCR, and TCRdb's table has in-frame clones only and misses some. The profile shows about 160,000 clones, about 85% of them singletons. Sequences were obtained from PBMCs. Source of these receptors: a man aged 18 to 30 in good health and CMV-seropositive. Each CDR3 is given with its conserved first and last residue. The D gene is left open where the match is weak. Size is stated for part of the rows, as once, few or many counts, or as a class when the clone is expanded.

j_gene: TRBJ2-2; abundance: NA; d_gene: TRBD2; v_gene: TRBV5-1; CDR3aa: CASSQRGGTSHPGELFF; CDR3nt: TGCGCCAGCAGCCAAAGGGGAGGGACTAGCCACCCCGGGGAGCTGTTTTTT
j_gene: TRBJ1-2; abundance: NA; d_gene: NA; v_gene: TRBV14; CDR3aa: CASSQDWGGSPLDGYTF; CDR3nt: TGTGCCAGCAGCCAAGATTGGGGGGGCTCGCCACTCGATGGCTACACCTTC
j_gene: TRBJ2-1; abundance: NA; d_gene: TRBD2; v_gene: TRBV5-1; CDR3aa: CASSSRSGGWYNEQFF; CDR3nt: TGCGCCAGCAGCTCACGCAGCGGGGGGTGGTACAATGAGCAGTTCTTC
j_gene: TRBJ2-2; abundance: NA; d_gene: NA; v_gene: TRBV7-3; CDR3aa: CASSLRRDSGELFF; CDR3nt: TGTGCCAGCAGCTTAAGGAGGGATAGCGGGGAGCTGTTTTTT
j_gene: TRBJ1-1; abundance: NA; d_gene: NA; v_gene: TRBV6-1; CDR3aa: CASSRTGRTEAFF; CDR3nt: TGTGCCAGCAGCCGTACAGGACGGACTGAAGCTTTCTTT
j_gene: TRBJ2-7; abundance: NA; d_gene: NA; v_gene: TRBV6-6; CDR3aa: CASSYGPTGGTYEQYF; CDR3nt: TGTGCCAGCAGTTATGGTCCCACGGGGGGCACCTACGAGCAGTACTTC
j_gene: TRBJ1-5; abundance: NA; d_gene: NA; v_gene: TRBV2; CDR3aa: CASRRGDRSNQPQHF; CDR3nt: TGTGCCAGTCGACGGGGGGACCGTAGCAATCAGCCCCAGCATTTT
j_gene: TRBJ2-1; abundance: once; d_gene: TRBD1; v_gene: TRBV7-2; CDR3aa: CASSLYDRVVFF; CDR3nt: TGTGCCAGCAGCCTCTATGACAGGGTGGTGTTCTTC
j_gene: TRBJ2-5; abundance: NA; d_gene: TRBD2; v_gene: TRBV11-3; CDR3aa: CASSLSGGRETQYF; CDR3nt: TGTGCCAGCAGCTTAAGCGGGGGCCGAGAGACCCAGTACTTC
j_gene: TRBJ2-1; abundance: NA; d_gene: TRBD2; v_gene: TRBV13; CDR3aa: CASSPPGGRNEQFF; CDR3nt: TGTGCCAGCAGCCCCCCGGGGGGGAGGAATGAGCAGTTCTTC
j_gene: TRBJ1-5; abundance: NA; d_gene: NA; v_gene: TRBV2; CDR3aa: CASSDSWGGNQPQHF; CDR3nt: TGTGCCAGCAGTGATAGTTGGGGGGGCAATCAGCCCCAGCATTTT
j_gene: TRBJ2-3; abundance: NA; d_gene: TRBD1; v_gene: TRBV10-3; CDR3aa: CAISEIPGGSSTDTQYF; CDR3nt: TGTGCCATCAGTGAGATACCAGGGGGATCTAGCACAGATACGCAGTATTTT
j_gene: TRBJ1-2; abundance: NA; d_gene: TRBD1; v_gene: TRBV9; CDR3aa: CASSSTQSTGGDYGYTF; CDR3nt: TGTGCCAGCAGCTCCACGCAGAGCACAGGGGGCGACTATGGCTACACCTTC
j_gene: TRBJ2-7; abundance: NA; d_gene: NA; v_gene: TRBV11-2; CDR3aa: CASSLGVGGLSYEQYF; CDR3nt: TGTGCCAGCAGCTTAGGGGTCGGGGGTCTTTCCTACGAGCAGTACTTC
j_gene: TRBJ1-2; abundance: NA; d_gene: NA; v_gene: TRBV7-9; CDR3aa: CASSLIQGGYTF; CDR3nt: TGTGCCAGCAGCTTAATACAGGGTGGCTACACCTTC
j_gene: TRBJ1-1; abundance: NA; d_gene: NA; v_gene: TRBV11-2; CDR3aa: CASSLGRGPNTEAFF; CDR3nt: TGTGCCAGCAGCTTAGGTCGCGGCCCGAACACTGAAGCTTTCTTT
j_gene: TRBJ1-6; abundance: NA; d_gene: NA; v_gene: TRBV6-1; CDR3aa: CASSEEATFSYSPLHF; CDR3nt: TGTGCCAGCAGTGAAGAAGCGACCTTTTCTTATTCACCCCTCCACTTT
j_gene: TRBJ2-3; abundance: NA; d_gene: NA; v_gene: TRBV11-3; CDR3aa: CASSILAHTQYF; CDR3nt: TGTGCCAGCAGCATCCTAGCCCATACGCAGTATTTT
j_gene: TRBJ2-2; abundance: NA; d_gene: TRBD1; v_gene: TRBV7-2; CDR3aa: CASSPIGQGAPGELFF; CDR3nt: TGTGCCAGCAGCCCAATAGGGCAGGGGGCCCCCGGGGAGCTGTTTTTT
j_gene: TRBJ1-2; abundance: NA; d_gene: NA; v_gene: TRBV27; CDR3aa: CASSPDSSNYGYTF; CDR3nt: TGTGCCAGCAGTCCGGACAGCTCCAACTATGGCTACACCTTC
j_gene: TRBJ2-2; abundance: NA; d_gene: NA; v_gene: TRBV9; CDR3aa: CASSGAGTALTGELFF; CDR3nt: TGTGCCAGCAGCGGGGCGGGGACAGCTCTCACCGGGGAGCTGTTTTTT
j_gene: TRBJ2-3; abundance: NA; d_gene: TRBD2; v_gene: TRBV5-1; CDR3aa: CASSLVASGGTDTQYF; CDR3nt: TGCGCCAGCAGCTTGGTTGCTAGCGGGGGCACAGATACGCAGTATTTT
j_gene: TRBJ1-1; abundance: NA; d_gene: NA; v_gene: TRBV5-1; CDR3aa: CASRGGQADSFGFF; CDR3nt: TGCGCCAGCAGGGGGGGGCAGGCCGATTCTTTTGGTTTCTTT
j_gene: TRBJ1-5; abundance: NA; d_gene: NA; v_gene: TRBV16; CDR3aa: CASSQSSIGNQPQHF; CDR3nt: TGTGCCAGCAGCCAATCTAGCATCGGGAATCAGCCCCAGCATTTT
j_gene: TRBJ1-1; abundance: NA; d_gene: TRBD1; v_gene: TRBV5-4; CDR3aa: CASSSPGDRGRRAFF; CDR3nt: TGTGCCAGCAGCTCCCCGGGGGACAGGGGGCGCCGAGCTTTCTTT
j_gene: TRBJ1-5; abundance: NA; d_gene: NA; v_gene: TRBV19; CDR3aa: CASSSSWGSGQPQHF; CDR3nt: TGTGCCAGTAGTTCGTCCTGGGGTTCGGGGCAGCCCCAGCATTTT
j_gene: TRBJ1-2; abundance: NA; d_gene: NA; v_gene: TRBV7-2; CDR3aa: CASSHHRDDGYTF; CDR3nt: TGTGCCAGCAGCCACCACAGGGATGATGGCTACACCTTC
j_gene: TRBJ2-1; abundance: NA; d_gene: TRBD1; v_gene: TRBV5-1; CDR3aa: CASSLSRQGVSYNEQFF; CDR3nt: TGCGCCAGCAGCCTATCTCGACAGGGGGTTTCCTACAATGAGCAGTTCTTC
j_gene: TRBJ2-6; abundance: NA; d_gene: TRBD1; v_gene: TRBV4-2; CDR3aa: CASSHVGTGTSGANVLTF; CDR3nt: TGTGCCAGCAGCCACGTCGGGACAGGGACGTCTGGGGCCAACGTCCTGACTTTC
j_gene: TRBJ2-7; abundance: NA; d_gene: NA; v_gene: TRBV10-1; CDR3aa: CASIRPWGVNEQYF; CDR3nt: TGCGCCAGCATCCGGCCGTGGGGGGTGAACGAGCAGTACTTC
j_gene: TRBJ2-6; abundance: NA; d_gene: TRBD1; v_gene: TRBV10-3; CDR3aa: CAIRQGAGANVLTF; CDR3nt: TGTGCCATCAGACAGGGGGCTGGGGCCAACGTCCTGACTTTC
j_gene: TRBJ2-2; abundance: NA; d_gene: NA; v_gene: TRBV18; CDR3aa: CASSIGQNTGELFF; CDR3nt: TGTGCCAGCTCGATAGGACAGAACACCGGGGAGCTGTTTTTT
j_gene: TRBJ1-4; abundance: once; d_gene: NA; v_gene: TRBV6-1; CDR3aa: CASSEQGRDEKLFF; CDR3nt: TGTGCCAGCAGTGAACAGGGGCGAGATGAAAAACTGTTTTTT
j_gene: TRBJ2-3; abundance: NA; d_gene: TRBD2; v_gene: TRBV2; CDR3aa: CASSTQAGTSTDTQYF; CDR3nt: TGTGCCAGCAGTACCCAAGCGGGGACTAGCACAGATACGCAGTATTTT
j_gene: TRBJ1-2; abundance: NA; d_gene: NA; v_gene: TRBV11-2; CDR3aa: CASSSSDILNYGYTF; CDR3nt: TGTGCCAGCAGTAGCTCGGACATACTTAACTATGGCTACACCTTC
j_gene: TRBJ2-1; abundance: NA; d_gene: NA; v_gene: TRBV5-8; CDR3aa: CASAKTTYNEQFF; CDR3nt: TGTGCCAGCGCTAAGACAACATACAATGAGCAGTTCTTC
j_gene: TRBJ1-1; abundance: NA; d_gene: NA; v_gene: TRBV10-3; CDR3aa: CAISAPGGLAFF; CDR3nt: TGTGCCATCAGTGCCCCGGGGGGCTTGGCTTTCTTT
j_gene: TRBJ1-1; abundance: NA; d_gene: TRBD1; v_gene: TRBV6-5; CDR3aa: CASSSGWDSLNTEAFF; CDR3nt: TGTGCCAGCAGTTCGGGATGGGACAGTCTGAACACTGAAGCTTTCTTT
j_gene: TRBJ2-4; abundance: NA; d_gene: NA; v_gene: TRBV7-2; CDR3aa: CASSLVRGAKNIQYF; CDR3nt: TGTGCCAGCAGCTTAGTTCGGGGGGCCAAGAACATTCAGTACTTC
j_gene: TRBJ2-7; abundance: NA; d_gene: TRBD2; v_gene: TRBV7-2; CDR3aa: CASSSRTSGTYEQYF; CDR3nt: TGTGCCAGCAGCTCTCGGACTAGTGGTACCTACGAGCAGTACTTC
j_gene: TRBJ2-7; abundance: NA; d_gene: NA; v_gene: TRBV14; CDR3aa: CASSQRKTEAYEQYF; CDR3nt: TGTGCCAGCAGCCAAAGAAAGACAGAAGCCTACGAGCAGTACTTC